These 22 T cell receptor beta chains were all obtained from the same sample, sequenced in a study of blood T cell repertoires in COVID-19. This table comes from immunoSEQ multiplex PCR, and its TCRdb copy is limited to in-frame clones, with some not included. The repertoire holds some 670,000 clones, with over 80% as singletons. Sequenced input: peripheral blood. These receptor sequences come from a woman in her late teens or twenties with acute or convalescent COVID-19.

V gene TRBV10-3 combines with J gene TRBJ1-1; the match to TRBD1 covers 8 bases. Unmatched junction bases numbered 8, after V lost 10 bases and J lost 4 bases. The CDR3 totals 13 residues. Germline V gene lookup returns CDR1 ENHRY and CDR2 SYGVKD. The CDR3 DNA follows: TGTGCCACCCGGGTGCAGGGGGCCACTGAAGCTTTCTTT. Translating gives CATRVQGATEAFF.

This chain connects TRBV6-6 to TRBJ1-1; 7 bases are shared with TRBD1. Germline CDR1 reads MNHNY; CDR2 reads SVGAGI (reference sequence). The CDR3 has 15 amino acids. V lost 6 bases to trimming and J lost 0 bases; unmatched junction nucleotides: 7. The CDR3 sequence is CASSLGTVLNTEAFF. The CDR3 DNA reads as TGTGCCAGCAGCTTGGGGACAGTCCTGAACACTGAAGCTTTCTTT.

This clone was seen a handful of times. An end of the junction differs from the germline gene, which may be a read error. The V and J genes are TRBV6-6 and TRBJ2-7, with TRBD1 matching over 12 bases. The CDR3 has 14 residues. The germline V gene encodes CDR1 MNHNY and CDR2 SVGAGI (reference sequence). CDR3 amino acids: CASEGTGGSSEQYF. DNA for the CDR3: TGTGCCAGCGAGGGGACAGGGGGCTCCTCCGAGCAGTACTTC.

The chain employs TRBV6-4 and TRBJ2-6; tentatively, D is TRBD1 (6 bases). The CDR3 sequence is 16 residues long. V gave up 2 bases and J gave up 4 bases, with 12 bases separating them. Germline V gene lookup returns CDR1 MRHNA and CDR2 SNTAGT. CDR3 residues: CASSDGGSSGANVLTF. The CDR3 DNA reads as TGTGCCAGCAGTGACGGGGGCTCGTCCGGGGCCAACGTCCTGACTTTC.

This clone has just one count. The CDR3 nucleotides read TGTGCTAGTGGTCCCTCGGGTGGGCAGCCCCAGCATTTT. Translating gives CASGPSGGQPQHF. The gene calls are TRBV12-5 and TRBJ1-5; D uncertain. The CDR3 totals 13 residues. V was pared by 5 bases and J by 7 bases, with 12 bases between. CDR1 is LGHNT and CDR2 is FRNRAP in the germline V gene.

The genes are TRBV4-1 and TRBJ2-1; a weak D match, TRBD2 (7 bases). Germline-derived CDR1 and CDR2 are MGHRA and YSYEKL. Trimming stripped 3 bases from V and 5 bases from J, with 26 bases between. The CDR3 covers 19 residues. The CDR3 sequence is CASSQGGAWRLAANNEQFF. CDR3 sequence (DNA): TGCGCCAGCAGCCAGGGGGGGGCCTGGAGGCTAGCGGCAAACAATGAGCAGTTCTTC.

J is TRBJ1-2 and V is TRBV7-9; D remains unclear. Between the trimmed V and J ends, which lost 8 bases and 7 bases, there was a span of 14 bases. The CDR3 runs 12 residues. Germline lookup yields CDR1 SEHNR and CDR2 FQNEAQ (reference sequence). CDR3 sequence: CASVGDRGGYTF. CDR3 coding DNA: TGTGCCAGCGTTGGAGACCGGGGTGGCTACACCTTC.

The chain recombines TRBV19 with TRBJ2-7, with 10 bases matching TRBD2. Germline-derived CDR1 and CDR2 are LNHDA and SQIVND (reference sequence). The CDR3 has 18 residues. With 5 bases clipped from V and 0 bases from J, the junction kept 13 bases outside the gene matches. The CDR3 sequence is CASSPWASGGSTSYEQYF. As DNA, the CDR3 is TGTGCCAGTAGTCCCTGGGCTAGCGGGGGTTCTACCTCCTACGAGCAGTACTTC. Using reference TRBV19 and TRBJ2-7 for the parts outside the CDR3, the full variable domain is DGGITQSPKYLFRKEGQNVTLSCEQNLNHDAMYWYRQDPGQGLRLIYYSQIVNDFQKGDIAEGYSVSREKKESFPLTVTSAQKNPTAFYLCASSPWASGGSTSYEQYFGPGTRLTVT.

This chain links TRBV12-3 or TRBV12-4 with TRBJ2-7, with D possibly TRBD2 on 6 matching bases. The CDR3 consists of 12 residues. With 3 bases removed from V and 12 bases from J, the gap between germline ends came to 15 bases. CDR3 nucleotide sequence: TGTGCCAGCAGTTTTGGGGCTGGGGGGTGGTACTTC. Translating it yields CASSFGAGGWYF.

This chain links TRBV11-2 with TRBJ1-2; D ambiguous. Per the germline V gene, CDR1 is SGHAT and CDR2 is FQNNGV. The CDR3 spans 13 residues. V lost 1 base and J 4 bases, leaving 7 bases between the germline ends. As DNA, the CDR3 is TGTGCCAGCAGCTTAGGGCAGATCTATGGCTACACCTTC. Translating it yields CASSLGQIYGYTF.

V usage is TRBV7-9 and J usage is TRBJ1-1, with 7 bases fitting TRBD1. Germline V gene lookup returns CDR1 SEHNR and CDR2 FQNEAQ (reference sequence). The CDR3 is made up of 15 amino acids. Losses at the gene ends were 3 bases for V and 7 bases for J; bases not matched to a gene: 11. CDR3 in DNA: TGTGCCAGCAGCTTGAGAACAGGGGATATTGATGAAGCTTTCTTT. Residues: CASSLRTGDIDEAFF.

In this sample, this clone turned up once. The chain couples TRBV12-3 or TRBV12-4 to TRBJ2-3; D not resolved. The CDR3 spans 13 residues. V shed 2 bases and J shed 7 bases, with 10 bases lying between them. The chain's CDR3 is CASSLWAINTQYF. The CDR3 nucleotides are TGTGCCAGCAGTTTATGGGCTATAAATACGCAGTATTTT.

This clone was seen a single time. This sequence joins TRBV5-5 and TRBJ2-7, with TRBD1 matching over 9 bases. The CDR3 totals 15 residues. V dropped 4 bases and J dropped 4; count of bases not matched to a gene: 9. Germline lookup yields CDR1 SGHKS and CDR2 YYEKEE (reference sequence). CDR3 coding DNA: TGTGCCAGCAGCGGCCACAGGGGGCGGTCGTACGAGCAGTACTTC. Its translation is CASSGHRGRSYEQYF.

V and J are TRBV2 and TRBJ1-5; D remains ambiguous. V lost 3 bases and J 1 base, leaving 7 bases between the germline ends. CDR1 and CDR2 from the germline V gene are SNHLY and FYNNEI. This CDR3 has 14 residues. The CDR3 is CASSDGGSNQPQHF. In DNA, the CDR3 is TGTGCCAGCAGTGACGGAGGGAGCAATCAGCCCCAGCATTTT.

The J gene is TRBJ2-2, the V gene TRBV7-2; a possible D gene is TRBD1 (5 bases). V was trimmed by 5 bases and J by 4 bases, leaving 14 bases between them. Germline CDR1 reads SGHTA; CDR2 reads FQGNSA. The CDR3 contains 15 residues. The CDR3: CASSHGAVPTGELFF. The DNA for the CDR3 is TGTGCCAGCAGCCATGGGGCAGTCCCCACCGGGGAGCTGTTTTTT.

This chain joins TRBV5-1 and TRBJ1-1; possible D gene TRBD1, 6 bases. The V gene's germline CDR1 is SGHRS and CDR2 YFSETQ. The CDR3 length is 15 residues. Trimming cost V 0 bases and J 4 bases, with 13 bases left between them. The CDR3 DNA reads as TGCGCCAGCAGCTTGGACAGGGTCGGAGGCACTGAAGCTTTCTTT. It yields the protein CASSLDRVGGTEAFF.

This chain links TRBV3-1 (or the pseudogene TRBV3-2) with TRBJ2-3, with 11 bases lining up with TRBD2. Germline lookup yields CDR1 LGHDT and CDR2 YNNKEL (reference sequence). The ends lost 4 bases at V and 4 bases at J; junction bases unmatched: 7. The CDR3 has 16 amino acids. The CDR3 nucleotides read TGTGCCAGCAGCCTTACTCTAGCGGGGGGCCCAGATACGCAGTATTTT. It specifies CASSLTLAGGPDTQYF.

CDR3: CASSLGSGGSGELFF. The DNA of the CDR3 is TGTGCCAGCAGCTTGGGGAGCGGGGGCAGCGGGGAGCTGTTTTTT. This rearrangement joins TRBV5-4 to TRBJ2-2; 8 positions agree with TRBD2. Germline lookup yields CDR1 SGHNT and CDR2 YYREEE (reference sequence). The V segment lost 0 bases and the J segment 7 bases; nucleotides outside the gene matches: 5. The length of the CDR3 is 15 residues.

J is TRBJ1-4 and V is TRBV10-3, with D possibly TRBD1 on 5 matching bases. The CDR3 runs to 14 residues. Between the trimmed V and J ends, which lost 3 bases and 1 base, there was a span of 6 bases. CDR1 is ENHRY, CDR2 SYGVKD, per germline. The DNA for the CDR3 is TGTGCCATCAGTGATAGGGGAACTAATGAAAAACTGTTTTTT. Translating it yields CAISDRGTNEKLFF.

J is TRBJ1-6 and V is TRBV7-6, with D possibly TRBD1 on 5 matching bases. This CDR3 is built from 14 residues. The ends were cut back, 4 bases at V and 7 bases at J, with 11 bases in the middle. Germline V gives CDR1 SGHVS, CDR2 FNYEAQ. CDR3 bases: TGTGCCAGCAGCTGGGGCTCCCAGAATTCACCCCTCCACTTT. Translation: CASSWGSQNSPLHF.

The rearrangement uses TRBV19 and TRBJ1-1, with 7 bases identical to TRBD1. CDR1 LNHDA and CDR2 SQIVND come from the germline V gene (reference sequence). CDR3 size: 16 residues. V lost 5 bases to trimming and J lost 1 base; unmatched junction nucleotides: 10. The CDR3 sequence: CASSPGTVKQNTEAFF. The CDR3 coding sequence is TGTGCCAGTAGTCCCGGGACAGTCAAACAGAACACTGAAGCTTTCTTT.

The chain is built from TRBV5-4 and TRBJ1-1; D not certain. This CDR3 has 13 amino acids. Trimming shortened V by 7 bases and J by 1 base, and 11 bases separated the two germline ends. Germline CDR1 reads SGHNT; CDR2 reads YYREEE (reference sequence). The CDR3 sequence: CASGSWQNTEAFF. The CDR3 bases are TGTGCCAGCGGGAGTTGGCAGAACACTGAAGCTTTCTTT. Complete variable domain (other parts from reference TRBV5-4 and TRBJ1-1): ETGVTQSPTHLIKTRGQQVTLRCSSQSGHNTVSWYQQALGQGPQFIFQYYREEENGRGNFPPRFSGLQFPNYSSELNVNALELDDSALYLCASGSWQNTEAFFGQGTRLTVV.